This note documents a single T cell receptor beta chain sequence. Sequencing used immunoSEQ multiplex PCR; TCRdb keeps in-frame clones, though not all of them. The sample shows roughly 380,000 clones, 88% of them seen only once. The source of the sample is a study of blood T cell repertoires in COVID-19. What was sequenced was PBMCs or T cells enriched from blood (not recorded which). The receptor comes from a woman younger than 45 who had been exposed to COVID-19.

CDR3 sequence reads: CAWATGGVGSPLHF. Written as DNA, the CDR3 is TGTGCCTGGGCCACCGGAGGGGTGGGATCACCCCTCCACTTT. This chain connects TRBV30 to TRBJ1-6; the D gene is possibly TRBD1 (5 bases). This CDR3 is built from 14 residues. The germline V gene encodes CDR1 GTSNPN and CDR2 SVGIG (reference sequence). Trimming took off 5 bases at V and 10 bases at J, with 18 bases between the two ends.